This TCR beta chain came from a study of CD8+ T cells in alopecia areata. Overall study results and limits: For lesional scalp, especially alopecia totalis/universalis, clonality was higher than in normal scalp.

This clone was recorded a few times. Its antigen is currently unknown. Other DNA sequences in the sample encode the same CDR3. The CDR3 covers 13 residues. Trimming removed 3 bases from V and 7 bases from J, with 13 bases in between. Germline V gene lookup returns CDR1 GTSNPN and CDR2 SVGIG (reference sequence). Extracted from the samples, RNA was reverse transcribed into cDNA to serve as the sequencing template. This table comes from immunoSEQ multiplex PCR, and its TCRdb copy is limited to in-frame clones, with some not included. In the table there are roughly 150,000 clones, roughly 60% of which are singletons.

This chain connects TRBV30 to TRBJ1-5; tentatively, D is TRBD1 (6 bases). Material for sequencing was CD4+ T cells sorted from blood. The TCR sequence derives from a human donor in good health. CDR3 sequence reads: CAWSLQGSQPQHF. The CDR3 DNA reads TGTGCCTGGAGCTTACAGGGAAGCCAGCCCCAGCATTTT.